Below, 8 T cell receptor beta chains from the same sample are listed, as sequenced in a study of blood T cell repertoires in COVID-19 (dated by TCRdb to 2019 to 2021). Library generation was performed with the immunoSEQ multiplex PCR assay. TCRdb re-hosts the immuneACCESS table, in-frame sequences only. Its copies lack some clones; in the studies checked, an unresolved V gene accounts for under half of them, and the cause for the rest is not known. In this sample the table shows 100,000 to 150,000 clones, 79% of which occur a single time. The ten largest clones add up to more than 35% of the sample. The sequenced sample was peripheral blood. The receptors were sampled from a man in his forties or fifties with active or convalescent COVID-19.

The gene calls are TRBV3-1 (or the pseudogene TRBV3-2) and TRBJ1-3; no definite D call. In germline, CDR1 is LGHDT, CDR2 YNNKEL (reference sequence). Trimming removed 1 base at V and 0 bases at J, with 13 bases between. This CDR3 comprises 17 residues. CDR3 sequence: CASSQVRLSRSGNTIYF. For the CDR3, the DNA is TGTGCCAGCAGCCAAGTTCGACTAAGCCGCTCTGGAAACACCATATATTTT.

This chain links TRBV2 with TRBJ2-2; 11 nucleotides align to TRBD2. CDR3 length: 15 amino acids. After removal of 7 bases from V and 5 bases from J, the junction contained 6 bases not matched to a gene. Germline CDR1 SNHLY, CDR2 FYNNEI. CDR3 nucleotides: TGTGCCAGCAACCCTCGGACTAGCGGGACCGGGGAGCTGTTTTTT. This encodes CASNPRTSGTGELFF.

The chain uses TRBV2 and TRBJ2-3; 7 bases are a match to TRBD2. From germline, CDR1 is SNHLY and CDR2 FYNNEI. This CDR3 has 14 amino acids. The CDR3 reads CLPGGRENTDTQYF. The CDR3 DNA reads as TGTCTTCCGGGAGGAAGAGAGAACACAGATACGCAGTATTTT.

This rearrangement joins TRBV18 to TRBJ2-5; D may be TRBD2 (5 bases). CDR3 length equals 15 residues. Trimming pared 8 bases from V and 5 bases from J, leaving 21 bases between. Germline V gene sequence: CDR1 KGHSH, CDR2 LQKENI. The CDR3 protein is CASTRPGSQRETQYF. For the CDR3, the DNA is TGTGCCAGCACCCGCCCGGGGTCCCAAAGGGAGACCCAGTACTTC.

The chain carries TRBV11-2 and TRBJ2-2; 8 bases line up with TRBD1. Trimming took 2 bases from V and 5 from J; bases not matched to a gene: 4. The CDR3 is made up of 15 amino acids. CDR1 is SGHAT and CDR2 is FQNNGV in the germline V gene. The CDR3 reads CASSLQGALTGELFF. DNA of the CDR3: TGTGCCAGCAGCTTACAGGGGGCCCTAACCGGGGAGCTGTTTTTT.

The chain links TRBV5-1 to TRBJ1-5; tentatively, D is TRBD1 (6 bases). The CDR3 is 16 residues long. V shed 0 bases and J shed 3 bases, with 13 bases lying between them. Germline CDR1 and CDR2: SGHRS and YFSETQ. DNA of the CDR3: TGCGCCAGCAGCTTGGATTTTCGGGGGGCCAATCAGCCCCAGCATTTT. Translation: CASSLDFRGANQPQHF.

The chain has TRBV28 and TRBJ1-2; D gene unclear. The CDR3 runs to 13 residues. V was shortened by 2 bases and J by 6 bases, with 10 bases between the two germline ends. Germline V lookup: CDR1 MDHEN, CDR2 SYDVKM. CDR3 region: CASSLVRQDGYTF. The CDR3 nucleotides read TGTGCCAGCAGTTTAGTTCGCCAGGATGGCTACACCTTC.

The chain joins TRBV18 to TRBJ2-7; 8 nucleotides agree with TRBD1. The CDR3 covers 15 residues. CDR1 is KGHSH and CDR2 is LQKENI in the germline V gene. With V trimmed by 3 bases and J by 5 bases, 9 bases remained unmatched. DNA of the CDR3: TGTGCCAGCTCACCCACAGGACAGGGCCCTAACGAGCAGTACTTC. It codes for CASSPTGQGPNEQYF.